This TCR beta chain was captured in a study of T cell responses to AZD1222 COVID-19 vaccine. At the level of the study: Whether given at about 4 or about 12 weeks, second doses were pooled. Study-wide results and limits: The CD4 TCRs associated with vaccination extended across spike and predominated at 160-218 and 743-854. A mostly white British donor set with more females was recruited, and clonal diversity was possibly underestimated.

Trimming stripped 0 bases from V and 0 bases from J, with 11 bases between. CDR1 is MNHEY, CDR2 SVGAGI, per germline. The CDR3 is 16 amino acids. The repertoire was sequenced with immunoSEQ multiplex PCR; TCRdb's copy has only in-frame clones and lacks some. The table has some 150,000 clones, approximately 83% seen once. Turning to this clone: The antigen is not known.

This TCR derives from an adult in good health. The sequencing used peripheral blood, collected on day 0 of AZD1222 vaccination. The chain employs TRBV6-5 and TRBJ1-1; D gene ambiguous. CDR3 nucleotide sequence: TGTGCCAGCAGTTACTCAGTCGGGGTCATGAACACTGAAGCTTTCTTT. The encoded protein is CASSYSVGVMNTEAFF.